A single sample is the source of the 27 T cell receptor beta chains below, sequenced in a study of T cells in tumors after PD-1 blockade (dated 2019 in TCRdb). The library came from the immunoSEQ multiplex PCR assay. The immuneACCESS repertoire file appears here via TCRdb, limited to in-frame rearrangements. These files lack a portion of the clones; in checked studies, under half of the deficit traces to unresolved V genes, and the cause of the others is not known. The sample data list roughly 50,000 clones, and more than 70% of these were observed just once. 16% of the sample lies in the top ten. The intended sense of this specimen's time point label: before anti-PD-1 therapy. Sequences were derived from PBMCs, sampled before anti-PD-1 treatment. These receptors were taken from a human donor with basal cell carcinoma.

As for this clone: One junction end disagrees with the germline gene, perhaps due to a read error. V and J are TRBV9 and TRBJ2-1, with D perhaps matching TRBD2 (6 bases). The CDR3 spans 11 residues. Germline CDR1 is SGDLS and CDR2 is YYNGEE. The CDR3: CASSEGTRRVF. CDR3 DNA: TGTGCCAGCAGCGAAGGGACGAGGAGGGTCTTC.

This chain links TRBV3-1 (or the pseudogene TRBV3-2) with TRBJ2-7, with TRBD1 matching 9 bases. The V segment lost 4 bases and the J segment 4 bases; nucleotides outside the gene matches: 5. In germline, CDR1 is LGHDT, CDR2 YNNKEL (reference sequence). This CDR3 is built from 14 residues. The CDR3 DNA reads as TGTGCCAGCAGCCCACAGGGGGCTGGATACGAGCAGTACTTC. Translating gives CASSPQGAGYEQYF.

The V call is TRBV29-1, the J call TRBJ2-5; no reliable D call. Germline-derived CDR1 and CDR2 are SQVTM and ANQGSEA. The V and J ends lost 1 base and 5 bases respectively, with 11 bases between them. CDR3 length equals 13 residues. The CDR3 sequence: CSVEVVLGETQYF. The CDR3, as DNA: TGCAGCGTTGAAGTGGTTTTAGGGGAGACCCAGTACTTC.

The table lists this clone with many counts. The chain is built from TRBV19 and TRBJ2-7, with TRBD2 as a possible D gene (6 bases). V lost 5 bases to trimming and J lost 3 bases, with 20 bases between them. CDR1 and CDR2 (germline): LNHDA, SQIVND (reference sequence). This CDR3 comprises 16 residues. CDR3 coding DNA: TGTGCCAGTAGTTCCCTAGCGTCACAGGCCTTCTACGAGCAGTACTTC. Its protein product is CASSSLASQAFYEQYF.

In DNA form, the CDR3 reads TGTGCCAGCAGCCAAGTATCCGCCGAGGGGGCTGAAGCTTTCTTT. Its translation is CASSQVSAEGAEAFF. The chain employs TRBV14 and TRBJ1-1, with D tentatively TRBD1 (6 bases). Germline V lookup: CDR1 SGHDN, CDR2 FVKESK. The CDR3 spans 15 residues. The ends were cut back, 1 base at V and 6 bases at J, with 15 bases in the middle.

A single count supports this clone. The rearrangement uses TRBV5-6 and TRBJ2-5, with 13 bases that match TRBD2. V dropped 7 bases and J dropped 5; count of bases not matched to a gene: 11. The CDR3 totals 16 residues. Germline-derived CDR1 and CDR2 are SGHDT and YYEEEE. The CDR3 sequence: CASEGLAGNLAETQYF. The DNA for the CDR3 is TGTGCCAGCGAGGGACTAGCGGGGAATCTAGCGGAGACCCAGTACTTC.

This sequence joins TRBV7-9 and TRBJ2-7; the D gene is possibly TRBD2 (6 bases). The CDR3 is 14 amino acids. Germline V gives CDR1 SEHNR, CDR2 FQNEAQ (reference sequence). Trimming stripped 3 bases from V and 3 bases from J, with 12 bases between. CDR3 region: CASSLETGVYEQYF. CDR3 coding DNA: TGTGCCAGCAGCTTGGAAACGGGAGTCTACGAGCAGTACTTC.

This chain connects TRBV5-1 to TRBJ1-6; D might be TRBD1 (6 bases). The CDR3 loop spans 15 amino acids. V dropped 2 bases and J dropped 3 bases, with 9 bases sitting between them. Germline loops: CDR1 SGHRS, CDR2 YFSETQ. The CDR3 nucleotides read TGCGCCAGCAGCTTCGGACAGTTCTATAATTCACCCCTCCACTTT. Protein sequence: CASSFGQFYNSPLHF.

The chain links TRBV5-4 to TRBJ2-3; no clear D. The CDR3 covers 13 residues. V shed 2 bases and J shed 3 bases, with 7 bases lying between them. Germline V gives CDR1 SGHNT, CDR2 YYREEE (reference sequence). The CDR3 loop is CASSFDQTDTQYF. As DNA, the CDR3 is TGTGCCAGCAGCTTTGACCAGACAGATACGCAGTATTTT.

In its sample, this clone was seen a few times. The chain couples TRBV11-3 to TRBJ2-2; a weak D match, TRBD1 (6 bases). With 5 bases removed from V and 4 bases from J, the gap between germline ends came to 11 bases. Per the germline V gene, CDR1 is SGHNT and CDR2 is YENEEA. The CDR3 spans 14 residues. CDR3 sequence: CASSPRGGTGELFF. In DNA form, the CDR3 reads TGTGCCAGCAGCCCCCGAGGGGGCACCGGGGAGCTGTTTTTT.

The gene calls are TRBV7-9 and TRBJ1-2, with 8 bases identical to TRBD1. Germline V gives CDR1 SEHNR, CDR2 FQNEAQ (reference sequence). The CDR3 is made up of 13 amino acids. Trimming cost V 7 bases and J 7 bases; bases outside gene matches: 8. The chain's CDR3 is CASTIQGAAGYTF. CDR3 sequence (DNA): TGTGCCAGCACCATTCAGGGGGCTGCTGGCTACACCTTC.

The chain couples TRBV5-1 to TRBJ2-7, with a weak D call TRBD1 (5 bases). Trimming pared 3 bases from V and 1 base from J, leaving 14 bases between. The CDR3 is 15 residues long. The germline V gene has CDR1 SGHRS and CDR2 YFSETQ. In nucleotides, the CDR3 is TGCGCCAGCAGCTCAGCTTCAGGGAATTCCTACGAGCAGTACTTC. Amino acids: CASSSASGNSYEQYF.

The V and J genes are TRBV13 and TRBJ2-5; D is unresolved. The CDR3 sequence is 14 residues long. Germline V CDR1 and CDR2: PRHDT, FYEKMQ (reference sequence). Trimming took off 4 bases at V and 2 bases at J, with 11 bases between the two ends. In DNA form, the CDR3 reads TGTGCCAGCAGCTCCTGGTCCGAACAAGAGACCCAGTACTTC. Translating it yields CASSSWSEQETQYF.

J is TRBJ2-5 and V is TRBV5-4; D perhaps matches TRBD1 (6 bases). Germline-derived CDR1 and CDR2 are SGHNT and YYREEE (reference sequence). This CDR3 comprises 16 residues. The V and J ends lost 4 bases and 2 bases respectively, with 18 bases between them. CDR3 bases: TGTGCCAGCAGCCAGGGGCGACGGGGACCTCAAGAGACCCAGTACTTC. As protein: CASSQGRRGPQETQYF.

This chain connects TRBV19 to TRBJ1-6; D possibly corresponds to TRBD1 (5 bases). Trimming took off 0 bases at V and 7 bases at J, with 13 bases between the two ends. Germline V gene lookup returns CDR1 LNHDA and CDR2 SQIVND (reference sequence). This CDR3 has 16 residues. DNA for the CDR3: TGTGCCAGTAGTATAGATGGGACGCCGAACAATTCACCCCTCCACTTT. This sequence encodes CASSIDGTPNNSPLHF.

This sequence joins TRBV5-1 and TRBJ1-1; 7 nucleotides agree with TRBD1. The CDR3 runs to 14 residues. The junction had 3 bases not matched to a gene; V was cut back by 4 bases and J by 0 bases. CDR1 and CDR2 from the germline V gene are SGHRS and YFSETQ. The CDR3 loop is CASSAGQMNTEAFF. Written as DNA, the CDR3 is TGCGCCAGCAGCGCGGGACAGATGAACACTGAAGCTTTCTTT.

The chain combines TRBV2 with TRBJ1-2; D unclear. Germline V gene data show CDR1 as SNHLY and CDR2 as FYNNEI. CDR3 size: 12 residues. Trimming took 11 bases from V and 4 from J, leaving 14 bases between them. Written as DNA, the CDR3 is TGTGCCGTACGTGGGCTGGGCTATGGCTACACCTTC. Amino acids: CAVRGLGYGYTF.

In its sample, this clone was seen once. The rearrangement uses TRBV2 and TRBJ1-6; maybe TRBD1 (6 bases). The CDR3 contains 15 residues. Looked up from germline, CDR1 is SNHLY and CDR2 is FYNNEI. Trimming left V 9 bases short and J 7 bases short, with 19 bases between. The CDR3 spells CASTATGGNNSPLHF. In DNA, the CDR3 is TGTGCCAGTACCGCGACAGGCGGAAACAATTCACCCCTCCACTTT.

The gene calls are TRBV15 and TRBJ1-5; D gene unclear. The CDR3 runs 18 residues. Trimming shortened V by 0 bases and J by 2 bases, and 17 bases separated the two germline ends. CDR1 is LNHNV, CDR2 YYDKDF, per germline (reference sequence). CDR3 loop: CATSRDTKTLRGNQPQHF. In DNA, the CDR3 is TGTGCCACCAGCAGAGATACCAAGACCCTCAGAGGCAATCAGCCCCAGCATTTT. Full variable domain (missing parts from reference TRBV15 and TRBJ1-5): DAMVIQNPRYQVTQFGKPVTLSCSQTLNHNVMYWYQQKSSQAPKLLFHYYDKDFNNEADTPDNFQSRRPNTSFCFLDIRSPGLGDTAMYLCATSRDTKTLRGNQPQHFGDGTRLSIL.

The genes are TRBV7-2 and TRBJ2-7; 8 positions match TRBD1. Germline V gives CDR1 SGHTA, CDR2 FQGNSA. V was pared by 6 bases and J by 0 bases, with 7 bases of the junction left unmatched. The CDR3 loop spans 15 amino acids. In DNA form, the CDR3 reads TGTGCCAGCAGGTACCGGGACAGGAGCTCCTACGAGCAGTACTTC. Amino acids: CASRYRDRSSYEQYF.

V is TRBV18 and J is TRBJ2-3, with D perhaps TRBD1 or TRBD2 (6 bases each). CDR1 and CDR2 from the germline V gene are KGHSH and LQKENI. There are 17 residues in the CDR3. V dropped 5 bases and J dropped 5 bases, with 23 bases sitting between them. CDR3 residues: CASSLQGPGGGGDTQYF. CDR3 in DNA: TGTGCCAGCTCATTGCAGGGACCCGGGGGCGGTGGAGATACGCAGTATTTT.

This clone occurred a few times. CDR3 sequence reads: CATSEQAGIWFF. The CDR3 DNA reads TGCGCCACCTCCGAACAAGCGGGGATATGGTTCTTC. The chain links TRBV10-1 to TRBJ2-1; 7 bases align to TRBD2. The CDR3 totals 12 residues. Germline lookup yields CDR1 WNHNN and CDR2 SYGVQD (reference sequence). Unmatched junction bases numbered 15, after V lost 10 bases and J lost 15 bases.

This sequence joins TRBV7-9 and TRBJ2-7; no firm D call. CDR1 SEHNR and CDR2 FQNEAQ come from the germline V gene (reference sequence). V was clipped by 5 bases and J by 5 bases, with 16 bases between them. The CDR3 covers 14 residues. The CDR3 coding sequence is TGTGCCAGCAGCGCCCGTTTGGGCCTGGACGAGCAGTACTTC. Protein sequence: CASSARLGLDEQYF.

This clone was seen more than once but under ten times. CDR3 amino acids: CATSPRTKGNTIYF. DNA for the CDR3: TGTGCCACCTCCCCCCGGACAAAAGGAAACACCATATATTTT. V usage is TRBV28 and J usage is TRBJ1-3, with D perhaps matching TRBD1 (5 bases). From germline, CDR1 is MDHEN and CDR2 SYDVKM. The CDR3 consists of 14 residues. The germline V and J ends were trimmed by 10 bases and 4 bases, with 17 bases remaining between them.

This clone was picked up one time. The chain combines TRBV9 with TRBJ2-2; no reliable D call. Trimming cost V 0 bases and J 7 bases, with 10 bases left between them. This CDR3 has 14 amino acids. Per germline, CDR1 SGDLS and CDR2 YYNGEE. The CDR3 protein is CASSVGQNDGELFF. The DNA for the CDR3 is TGTGCCAGCAGCGTAGGCCAGAATGACGGGGAGCTGTTTTTT.

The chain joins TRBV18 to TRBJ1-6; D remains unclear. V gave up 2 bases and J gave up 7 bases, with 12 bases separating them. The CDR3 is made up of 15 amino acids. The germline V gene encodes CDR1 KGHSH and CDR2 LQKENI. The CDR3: CASSPSTPGNSPLHF. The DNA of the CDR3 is TGTGCCAGCTCACCATCCACCCCCGGGAATTCACCCCTCCACTTT.

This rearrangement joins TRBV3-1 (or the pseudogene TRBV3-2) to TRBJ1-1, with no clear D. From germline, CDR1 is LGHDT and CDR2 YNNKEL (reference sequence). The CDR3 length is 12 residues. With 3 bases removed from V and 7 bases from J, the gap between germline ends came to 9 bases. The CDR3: CASSHLRGEAFF. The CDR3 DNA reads TGTGCCAGCAGCCACTTGCGGGGTGAAGCTTTCTTT.